The 25 T cell receptor beta chains below all came from one sample that was sequenced in a study of T-cell reconstitution after alpha-beta-depleted transplantation in children. Preparing the TCRbeta library involved the use of unique molecular identifiers. TCRdb redid the calling of the PCR reads with MiXCR, one entry per CDR3 protein. Here the sample spans 780,000 or so distinct CDR3 sequences, about 15% being singletons. The sample was PBMCs, mostly from graft donor cells, taken 360 days after TCRalphabeta/CD19-depleted stem cell transplant. These receptors came from a male patient aged 10 to 17 who had a stem cell transplant for acute lymphoblastic leukemia, so the T cells may come from the graft donor.

This clonotype was seen a single time. The chain joins TRBV15 to TRBJ2-5; tentatively, D is TRBD2 (5 bases). This CDR3 contains 13 residues. Germline V gene lookup returns CDR1 LNHNV and CDR2 YYDKDF (reference sequence). V was shortened by 5 bases and J by 7 bases, with 14 bases between the two germline ends. Here the CDR3 reads CATSEGRLGTQYF. CDR3 nucleotide sequence: TGTGCCACCAGCGAGGGCCGCTTGGGGACCCAGTACTTC.

This clonotype was seen only a few times. This sequence joins TRBV4-1 and TRBJ2-4; no definite D call. Germline V gene sequence: CDR1 MGHRA, CDR2 YSYEKL. The CDR3 is made up of 15 amino acids. V lost 0 bases and J 0 bases, leaving 6 bases between the germline ends. The CDR3 DNA reads as TGCGCCAGCAGCCAAGAAGCTCTAGCCAAAAACATTCAGTACTTC. This encodes CASSQEALAKNIQYF.

This clonotype was counted at least ten times. The chain joins TRBV7-9 to TRBJ1-4; D unclear. CDR3 size: 15 residues. CDR1 and CDR2 from the germline V gene are SEHNR and FQNEAQ (reference sequence). V was pared by 1 base and J by 3 bases, with 9 bases between. CDR3 DNA: TGTGCCAGCAGCTTAGGCGGTCGCCCTAATGAAAAACTGTTTTTT. Translated: CASSLGGRPNEKLFF.

This clonotype was observed a few times. J is TRBJ2-1 and V is TRBV11-2; no reliable D call. This CDR3 spans 17 amino acids. Looked up from germline, CDR1 is SGHAT and CDR2 is FQNNGV. V shed 1 base and J shed 3 bases, with 16 bases lying between them. CDR3 bases: TGTGCCAGCAGCTTAGCTACGATCCCGTCCCACTACAATGAGCAGTTCTTC. Its translation is CASSLATIPSHYNEQFF.

This chain joins TRBV12-3 or TRBV12-4 and TRBJ2-1; D remains unclear. Trimming left V 1 base short and J 9 bases short, with 10 bases between. The CDR3 totals 13 residues. The DNA of the CDR3 is TGTGCCAGCAGTTTAGGAGGACCCATTGAGCAGTTCTTC. It codes for CASSLGGPIEQFF.

This clonotype was counted only a few times. The V gene is TRBV27, the J gene TRBJ2-3; D is ambiguous. V lost 5 bases to trimming and J lost 8 bases, with 17 bases between them. The V gene's germline CDR1 is MNHEY and CDR2 SMNVEV (reference sequence). The CDR3 runs to 14 residues. CDR3 DNA sequence: TGTGCCAGCAGTCCCCTTGGTGGCGCAGGTACGCAGTATTTT. Translating gives CASSPLGGAGTQYF.

This clonotype was detected a few times. The chain couples TRBV9 to TRBJ2-2, with D hard to call. Germline values: CDR1 SGDLS, CDR2 YYNGEE. CDR3 length: 14 residues. The CDR3 nucleotides read TGTGCGGACCAGGTGGGGTTGAACACCGGGGAGCTGTTTTTT. As protein: CADQVGLNTGELFF. The full variable domain, in which reference TRBV9 and TRBJ2-2 provide the parts outside the CDR3, is DSGVTQTPKHLITATGQRVTLRCSPRSGDLSVYWYQQSLDQGLQFLIQYYNGEERAKGNILERFSAQQFPDLHSELNLSSLELGDSALYFCADQVGLNTGELFFGEGSRLTVL.

The chain's CDR3 is CSVTGPSEQYF. As DNA, the CDR3 is TGCAGCGTAACAGGGCCGAGCGAGCAGTACTTC. The V call is TRBV29-1, the J call TRBJ2-7; perhaps TRBD1 as D (6 bases). Per the germline V gene, CDR1 is SQVTM and CDR2 is ANQGSEA. CDR3 length: 11 amino acids. The V and J ends lost 6 bases and 6 bases respectively, with 12 bases between them.

This clonotype was detected only a few times. The chain couples TRBV7-9 to TRBJ2-3, with 12 bases identical to TRBD2. The CDR3 runs to 17 residues. The V and J ends lost 5 bases and 0 bases, in that order; junction bases with no gene match: 6. Germline V CDR1 and CDR2: SEHNR, FQNEAQ (reference sequence). The CDR3 is CASSSPGTSGSTDTQYF. In DNA form, the CDR3 reads TGTGCCAGCAGCAGTCCCGGGACTAGCGGGAGCACAGATACGCAGTATTTT.

The chain employs TRBV5-1 and TRBJ2-5; D is unclear. The CDR3 consists of 15 residues. Germline CDR1 and CDR2: SGHRS and YFSETQ. V was pared by 3 bases and J by 1 base, with 13 bases between. Here the CDR3 DNA reads TGCGCCAGCAGCTACTTGGGAACTATCCAAGAGACCCAGTACTTC. This gives the protein CASSYLGTIQETQYF.

This clonotype appeared a few times. The chain combines TRBV12-3 or TRBV12-4 with TRBJ2-3; TRBD2 agrees at 8 bases. The CDR3 contains 17 residues. V was pared by 3 bases and J by 1 base, with 9 bases of the junction left unmatched. The CDR3 region is CASSFVVLADRTDTQYF. The CDR3 DNA reads TGTGCCAGCAGTTTCGTAGTACTAGCGGATCGCACAGATACGCAGTATTTT.

This clonotype was found a few times. This chain links TRBV19 with TRBJ2-1, with no clear D. The germline V gene has CDR1 LNHDA and CDR2 SQIVND (reference sequence). V dropped 3 bases and J dropped 6 bases, with 9 bases sitting between them. The CDR3 length is 13 residues. CDR3 loop: CASSIAKFNEQFF. The DNA for the CDR3 is TGTGCCAGTAGTATCGCCAAATTCAATGAGCAGTTCTTC.

The rearrangement joins TRBV4-2 to TRBJ2-1, with unresolved D. V lost 5 bases to trimming and J lost 4 bases, with 15 bases between them. The CDR3 is made up of 15 amino acids. The germline V gene has CDR1 LGHNA and CDR2 YNFKEQ. The chain's CDR3 is CASSSETRPYNEQFF. Here the CDR3 DNA reads TGTGCCAGCAGCTCTGAAACCCGCCCTTACAATGAGCAGTTCTTC.

This clonotype occurred a few times. This chain uses TRBV7-9 with TRBJ2-7, with D possibly TRBD2 on 5 matching bases. This CDR3 contains 14 residues. Between the trimmed V and J ends, which lost 1 base and 3 bases, there was a span of 10 bases. Germline CDR1 reads SEHNR; CDR2 reads FQNEAQ (reference sequence). The CDR3 here is CASSLGTLVYEQYF. In DNA, the CDR3 is TGTGCCAGCAGCTTAGGGACTCTCGTCTACGAGCAGTACTTC.

There are many counts of this clonotype. The chain is built from TRBV5-1 and TRBJ2-7; D gene ambiguous. The CDR3 runs 14 residues. Germline lookup yields CDR1 SGHRS and CDR2 YFSETQ. V gave up 1 base and J gave up 0 bases, with 8 bases separating them. CDR3 DNA sequence: TGCGCCAGCAGCTTGCAAAGGAGCTCCTACGAGCAGTACTTC. This gives the protein CASSLQRSSYEQYF.

The gene calls are TRBV6-1 and TRBJ2-7, with 7 positions matching TRBD1. V dropped 5 bases and J dropped 0; count of bases not matched to a gene: 13. CDR3 length equals 17 residues. In germline, CDR1 is MNHNS, CDR2 SASEGT. In DNA form, the CDR3 reads TGTGCCAGCAGTCCGAGGGACAGTAGAATTAGCTCCTACGAGCAGTACTTC. Protein: CASSPRDSRISSYEQYF.

At least ten counts were recorded for this clonotype. V is TRBV12-3 or TRBV12-4 and J is TRBJ2-1; no definite D call. Trimming removed 5 bases at V and 5 bases at J, with 10 bases between. The CDR3 is 13 amino acids. DNA for the CDR3: TGTGCCAGCAGTCCTCTGCGGAACAATGAGCAGTTCTTC. It encodes CASSPLRNNEQFF.

J is TRBJ2-3 and V is TRBV13, with 11 bases that match TRBD2. Germline assignment: CDR1 PRHDT and CDR2 FYEKMQ (reference sequence). The CDR3 length is 13 residues. The ends lost 11 bases at V and 5 bases at J; junction bases unmatched: 6. CDR3 DNA: TGTGCCGACGGGACTAGCGGTGGAGATACGCAGTATTTT. Residues: CADGTSGGDTQYF.

This clonotype showed up many times. At one boundary the junction diverges from the germline segment, which might be a read error. This chain connects TRBV5-1 to TRBJ2-7; tentative D call: TRBD2 (5 bases). The CDR3 runs to 11 residues. Germline lookup yields CDR1 SGHRS and CDR2 YFSETQ. The CDR3 nucleotides read TGTGCCAGCAGTTTACTAGGGGAGCAGTACTTC. Translation: CASSLLGEQYF.

This clonotype was seen a handful of times. The rearrangement links TRBV20-1 to TRBJ2-3; D gene unclear. V was pared by 2 bases and J by 6 bases, with 9 bases between. CDR1 and CDR2 from the germline V gene are DFQATT and SNEGSKA (reference sequence). CDR3 size: 12 residues. The CDR3 is CSARSLGDTQYF. DNA for the CDR3: TGCAGTGCTAGATCTCTAGGGGATACGCAGTATTTT.

This chain uses TRBV6-5 with TRBJ1-5; no reliable D call. There are 14 residues in the CDR3. Germline V lookup: CDR1 MNHEY, CDR2 SVGAGI. V was shortened by 2 bases and J by 6 bases, with 11 bases between the two germline ends. The CDR3 bases are TGTGCCAGCAGTTACACTCGGTCGAGTCAGCCCCAGCATTTT. Its translation is CASSYTRSSQPQHF.

In this sample, this clonotype turned up a few times. V gene TRBV4-1 combines with J gene TRBJ2-1, with D unresolved. Germline values: CDR1 MGHRA, CDR2 YSYEKL. V gave up 4 bases and J gave up 9 bases, with 16 bases separating them. The CDR3 is 14 residues long. The CDR3, as DNA: TGCGCCAGCAGCCTACAACAGACGATGGGTGAGCAGTTCTTC. Translating it yields CASSLQQTMGEQFF.

The chain uses TRBV5-1 and TRBJ2-1; 15 bases line up with TRBD2. Germline assignment: CDR1 SGHRS and CDR2 YFSETQ. V shed 4 bases and J 10 bases; nucleotides not matched to a gene: 15. CDR3 size: 18 residues. The CDR3 DNA reads as TGCGCCAGCAGCCAGGGACTAGCGGGAGGCCCCTTAAAGGAGGAGCAGTTCTTC. Protein sequence: CASSQGLAGGPLKEEQFF.

Points on this clonotype: A junction end diverges from the germline sequence, so it may reflect a read error. The V and J genes are TRBV5-1 and TRBJ1-1, with unresolved D. The CDR3 runs to 14 residues. The germline CDR1 and CDR2 sequences are SGHRS and YFSETQ. The CDR3 here is CASSSGLGNAEAFF. For the CDR3, the DNA is TGCGCCAGCAGCAGTGGCCTAGGGAACGCTGAAGCCTTCTTT. Full variable domain (outside the CDR3, taken from reference TRBV5-1 and TRBJ1-1): KAGVTQTPRYLIKTRGQQVTLSCSPISGHRSVSWYQQTPGQGLQFLFEYFSETQRNKGNFPGRFSGRQFSNSRSEMNVSTLELGDSALYLCASSSGLGNAEAFFGQGTRLTVV.

There are many counts of this clonotype. The V and J genes are TRBV6-8 and TRBJ2-6; D uncertain. The CDR3 length is 17 residues. V lost 0 bases and J 1 base, leaving 10 bases between the germline ends. CDR1 is MNHGY, CDR2 SAAAGT, per germline. The CDR3: CASSYSRLVSGANVLTF. Here the CDR3 DNA reads TGTGCCAGCAGTTACTCGCGGCTGGTTTCTGGGGCCAACGTCCTGACTTTC.